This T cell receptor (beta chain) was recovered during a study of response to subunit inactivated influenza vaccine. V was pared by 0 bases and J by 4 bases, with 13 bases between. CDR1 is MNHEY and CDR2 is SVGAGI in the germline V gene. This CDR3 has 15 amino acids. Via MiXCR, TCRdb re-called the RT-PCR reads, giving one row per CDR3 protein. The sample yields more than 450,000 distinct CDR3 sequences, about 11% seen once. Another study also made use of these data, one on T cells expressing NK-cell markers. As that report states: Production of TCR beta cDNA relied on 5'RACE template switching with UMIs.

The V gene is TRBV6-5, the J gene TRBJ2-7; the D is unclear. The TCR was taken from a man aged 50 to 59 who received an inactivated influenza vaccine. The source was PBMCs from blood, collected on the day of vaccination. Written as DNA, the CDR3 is TGTGCCAGCAGTTACTCTTGGATAGGGCTGTACGAGCAGTACTTC. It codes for CASSYSWIGLYEQYF.